These 3 T cell receptor beta chains came from one sample sequenced in a study of blood T cell repertoires in COVID-19. The method was immunoSEQ multiplex PCR; TCRdb's version includes in-frame clones alone and lacks a portion of them. Of approximately 53,000 clones in the sample, more than 85% were seen once. The sequenced sample consisted of peripheral blood. The receptor source for this set is a woman at least 80 years old with acute or convalescent COVID-19.

The chain links TRBV7-2 to TRBJ1-5; 9 bases map to TRBD1. Germline-derived CDR1 and CDR2 are SGHTA and FQGNSA. V shed 4 bases and J 4 bases; nucleotides not matched to a gene: 5. This CDR3 is built from 15 residues. The DNA of the CDR3 is TGTGCCAGCAGCTCGGGACAGGGCTCTAATCAGCCCCAGCATTTT. Protein sequence: CASSSGQGSNQPQHF.

This chain uses TRBV24-1 with TRBJ2-3; 7 nucleotides match TRBD1. The V gene end was trimmed by 12 bases and the J gene end by 0 bases; junction bases not matched to a gene: 5. This CDR3 has 13 amino acids. Germline V gene data show CDR1 as KGHDR and CDR2 as SFDVKD. CDR3 in amino acids: CACGQASTDTQYF. DNA of the CDR3: TGTGCCTGCGGACAGGCTAGCACAGATACGCAGTATTTT.

The chain has TRBV27 and TRBJ1-6, with 8 bases aligning to TRBD1. The CDR3 runs to 15 residues. V lost 5 bases, J lost 13 bases, and 13 bases stayed unmatched. Germline lookup yields CDR1 MNHEY and CDR2 SMNVEV (reference sequence). This chain's CDR3 is CASSERQGTFSPLHF. The CDR3 DNA reads TGTGCCAGCAGTGAAAGACAGGGGACTTTTTCGCCCCTCCACTTT.